The 30 T cell receptor beta chains in this list originate from one sample, sequenced in a study of identifying expanded T cells in peripheral blood. Measured with immunoSEQ multiplex PCR; TCRdb has only the in-frame clones, and not every one. Of 70,000 to 100,000 clones detected, more than 75% appear once; the ten largest clones hold 4.5% to 7%. The sequencing input was blood. These TCRs come from a person between 18 and 75 years old in good health.

The V and J genes are TRBV14 and TRBJ2-2; 7 bases align to TRBD2. This CDR3 spans 17 amino acids. Per the germline V gene, CDR1 is SGHDN and CDR2 is FVKESK. With V trimmed by 3 bases and J by 5 bases, 12 bases remained unmatched. CDR3 sequence: CASSHLASGGETGELFF. CDR3 DNA: TGTGCCAGCAGCCACTTGGCTAGCGGAGGAGAAACCGGGGAGCTGTTTTTT.

This chain joins TRBV7-9 and TRBJ1-1; TRBD1 matches at 8 bases. J gave up 1 base and V 0 bases, and 1 base lay outside the gene matches. Germline-derived CDR1 and CDR2 are SEHNR and FQNEAQ (reference sequence). The CDR3 runs 15 residues. The DNA for the CDR3 is TGTGCCAGCAGCTTAGCCGGGACAGGGAACACTGAAGCTTTCTTT. Protein product: CASSLAGTGNTEAFF.

The genes are TRBV2 and TRBJ1-2; D uncertain. This CDR3 comprises 14 residues. Trimming removed 0 bases from V and 8 bases from J, with 13 bases in between. Per the germline V gene, CDR1 is SNHLY and CDR2 is FYNNEI. CDR3: CASSEARADPGYTF. CDR3 nucleotides: TGTGCCAGCAGTGAAGCCCGGGCCGACCCGGGCTACACCTTC.

This clone was recorded only once. This chain connects TRBV7-8 to TRBJ1-2; the D is unclear. The CDR3 runs 12 residues. Germline V gene data show CDR1 as SGHVS and CDR2 as FQNEAQ. V lost 6 bases and J 1 base, leaving 6 bases between the germline ends. In nucleotides, the CDR3 is TGTGCCAGCAGTGTCTTTAACTATGGCTACACCTTC. This codes for CASSVFNYGYTF.

The sample holds many counts of this clone. J is TRBJ1-1 and V is TRBV19; TRBD1 is a possible D gene (5 bases). Germline loops: CDR1 LNHDA, CDR2 SQIVND (reference sequence). Trimming shortened V by 4 bases and J by 0 bases, and 15 bases separated the two germline ends. The CDR3 covers 16 residues. This CDR3 is CASSTYDGTMNTEAFF. In nucleotides, the CDR3 is TGTGCCAGTAGTACCTACGACGGGACCATGAACACTGAAGCTTTCTTT.

The CDR3 here is CASSLWDGNTIYF. DNA for the CDR3: TGTGCCAGCAGCTTGTGGGATGGAAACACCATATATTTT. The chain links TRBV5-5 to TRBJ1-3, with D hard to call. The ends were cut back, 1 base at V and 3 bases at J, with 5 bases in the middle. The CDR3 consists of 13 residues. Germline loops: CDR1 SGHKS, CDR2 YYEKEE (reference sequence).

The J gene is TRBJ2-1, the V gene TRBV7-6; D may be TRBD2 (6 bases). With 5 bases removed from V and 4 bases from J, the gap between germline ends came to 21 bases. There are 17 residues in the CDR3. Germline V CDR1 and CDR2: SGHVS, FNYEAQ. The CDR3 protein is CASSQGVRRTTYNEQFF. CDR3 nucleotide sequence: TGTGCCAGCAGCCAAGGGGTACGTAGGACTACTTACAATGAGCAGTTCTTC.

This CDR3 reads CASSLRFKNQYF. The CDR3 nucleotides are TGTGCCAGCAGCTTAAGGTTCAAGAACCAGTACTTC. This chain joins TRBV7-2 and TRBJ2-5; D unclear. CDR3 length: 12 residues. V lost 2 bases to trimming and J lost 10 bases, with 11 bases between them. From germline, CDR1 is SGHTA and CDR2 FQGNSA.

This clone was seen only a few times. The J gene is TRBJ1-4, the V gene TRBV27; the match to TRBD1 covers 8 bases. The junction had 20 bases not matched to a gene; V was cut back by 6 bases and J by 8 bases. Per germline, CDR1 MNHEY and CDR2 SMNVEV (reference sequence). CDR3 length equals 18 residues. The CDR3 protein is CASSPQGALSIITEKLFF. The CDR3 region has the DNA TGTGCCAGCAGCCCTCAGGGGGCGCTCTCTATTATCACCGAAAAACTGTTTTTT.

The chain couples TRBV11-2 to TRBJ2-2; tentative D call: TRBD1 (5 bases). Germline V lookup: CDR1 SGHAT, CDR2 FQNNGV. This CDR3 comprises 16 residues. With 5 bases removed from V and 4 bases from J, the gap between germline ends came to 17 bases. The CDR3 DNA reads TGTGCCAGCAGCCCACTTGACCTTAGGGGCACCGGGGAGCTGTTTTTT. As protein: CASSPLDLRGTGELFF.

The chain combines TRBV5-4 with TRBJ1-5; D call uncertain. This CDR3 spans 14 amino acids. Looked up from germline, CDR1 is SGHNT and CDR2 is YYREEE (reference sequence). Between the trimmed V and J ends, which lost 4 bases and 5 bases, there was a span of 13 bases. CDR3 DNA: TGTGCCAGCAGCCTCGGGCCTTCCGATCAGCCCCAGCATTTT. Protein product: CASSLGPSDQPQHF.

The chain joins TRBV5-1 to TRBJ2-1; the D call may be TRBD1 or TRBD2 (6 bases each). V was pared by 4 bases and J by 8 bases, with 19 bases between. There are 15 residues in the CDR3. Germline V gene sequence: CDR1 SGHRS, CDR2 YFSETQ. CDR3 nucleotide sequence: TGCGCCAGCAGCATCGCCGGGGGCCTTCGCGATGAGCAGTTCTTC. It yields the protein CASSIAGGLRDEQFF.

This chain links TRBV5-1 with TRBJ1-6; D not certain. The CDR3 is 14 amino acids. The V gene's germline CDR1 is SGHRS and CDR2 YFSETQ. Deletions cut 0 bases from V and 5 bases from J, with 6 bases between. CDR3 region: CASSLGMDNSPLHF. The CDR3 DNA is TGCGCCAGCAGCTTGGGGATGGATAATTCACCCCTCCACTTT. The variable domain in full, completed from reference TRBV5-1 and TRBJ1-6, reads KAGVTQTPRYLIKTRGQQVTLSCSPISGHRSVSWYQQTPGQGLQFLFEYFSETQRNKGNFPGRFSGRQFSNSRSEMNVSTLELGDSALYLCASSLGMDNSPLHFGNGTRLTVT.

The V call is TRBV7-2, the J call TRBJ2-1, with D unresolved. The V end lost 1 base, the J end lost 9 bases, and 10 bases lay between the germline ends. The CDR3 totals 13 residues. Germline-derived CDR1 and CDR2 are SGHTA and FQGNSA. The CDR3 DNA reads TGTGCCAGCAGCTTAGATTATAAAACTGAGCAGTTCTTC. Translating gives CASSLDYKTEQFF.

The CDR3 sequence is CAWRWGQPGAFF. As DNA, the CDR3 is TGTGCCTGGAGGTGGGGGCAGCCGGGGGCTTTCTTT. This rearrangement joins TRBV30 to TRBJ1-1, with D tentatively TRBD1 (6 bases). The V gene lost 3 bases and the J gene lost 11 bases, with 16 bases spanning the gap. The CDR3 is 12 residues long. The germline V gene has CDR1 GTSNPN and CDR2 SVGIG (reference sequence).

This chain connects TRBV5-5 to TRBJ2-2; 8 nucleotides line up with TRBD1. This CDR3 region has 20 residues. Germline CDR1 reads SGHKS; CDR2 reads YYEKEE (reference sequence). V was clipped by 3 bases and J by 1 base; unmatched bases: 17. CDR3 sequence reads: CASSCPSDRADEENTGELFF. The DNA for the CDR3 is TGTGCCAGCAGCTGTCCCTCGGACAGGGCCGACGAAGAGAACACCGGGGAGCTGTTTTTT.

The chain employs TRBV11-2 and TRBJ2-5; D is perhaps TRBD1 (6 bases). Germline lookup yields CDR1 SGHAT and CDR2 FQNNGV. The CDR3 spans 14 residues. V was cut by 5 bases and J by 3 bases, with 13 bases left in between. CDR3 bases: TGTGCCAGCAGCAAGACAGGACCCAAAGAGACCCAGTACTTC. Translating it yields CASSKTGPKETQYF. The entire variable domain, with the rest obtained from reference TRBV11-2 and TRBJ2-5, is as follows: EAGVAQSPRYKIIEKRQSVAFWCNPISGHATLYWYQQILGQGPKLLIQFQNNGVVDDSQLPKDRFSAERLKGVDSTLKIQPAKLEDSAVYLCASSKTGPKETQYFGPGTRLLVL.

This chain's CDR3 is CASSIDRVSGNTIYF. For the CDR3, the DNA is TGCGCCAGCAGCATCGACAGGGTCTCTGGAAACACCATATATTTT. This chain joins TRBV5-1 and TRBJ1-3; 7 bases align to TRBD1. Germline V lookup: CDR1 SGHRS, CDR2 YFSETQ. V shed 4 bases and J 0 bases; nucleotides not matched to a gene: 4. This CDR3 spans 15 amino acids.

The chain links TRBV6-6 to TRBJ1-5; D is unclear. V lost 5 bases and J lost 0, with 5 bases in between. CDR1 is MNHNY, CDR2 SVGAGI, per germline (reference sequence). This CDR3 spans 13 amino acids. CDR3 sequence: CASSGYSNQPQHF. Here the CDR3 DNA reads TGTGCCAGCAGTGGGTATAGCAATCAGCCCCAGCATTTT.

V usage is TRBV7-9 and J usage is TRBJ1-5; D uncertain. Germline V gene sequence: CDR1 SEHNR, CDR2 FQNEAQ (reference sequence). Trimming cost V 3 bases and J 0 bases, with 3 bases left between them. The CDR3 runs 13 residues. The CDR3 loop reads CASSFTSNQPQHF. The CDR3, as DNA: TGTGCCAGCAGCTTTACTAGCAATCAGCCCCAGCATTTT.

This clone appeared once. This sequence joins TRBV5-6 and TRBJ1-1; D is perhaps TRBD1 (5 bases). CDR1 is SGHDT and CDR2 is YYEEEE in the germline V gene. CDR3 length: 15 amino acids. The V and J ends lost 0 bases and 0 bases respectively, with 9 bases between them. For the CDR3, the DNA is TGTGCCAGCAGCTTGGCAGGGCGGATGAACACTGAAGCTTTCTTT. This gives the protein CASSLAGRMNTEAFF.

This chain uses TRBV6-6 with TRBJ2-7; tentatively, D is TRBD1 (6 bases). This CDR3 contains 12 residues. In germline, CDR1 is MNHNY, CDR2 SVGAGI (reference sequence). Trimming cost V 5 bases and J 3 bases, with 8 bases left between them. The DNA of the CDR3 is TGTGCCAGCAGTAAGGACAGCTACGAGCAGTACTTC. Protein sequence: CASSKDSYEQYF.

The gene calls are TRBV29-1 and TRBJ2-5; 9 bases are shared with TRBD1. The CDR3 is 15 residues long. V was clipped by 0 bases and J by 5 bases; unmatched bases: 7. The germline gives CDR1 SQVTM, CDR2 ANQGSEA. The CDR3 protein is CSVEDADRGRETQYF. CDR3 sequence (DNA): TGCAGCGTTGAAGATGCGGACAGGGGCCGGGAGACCCAGTACTTC.

This clone occurred a few times. The V gene is TRBV6-1, the J gene TRBJ1-1; no clear D. Trimming cost V 1 base and J 3 bases, with 12 bases left between them. The germline V gene encodes CDR1 MNHNS and CDR2 SASEGT. CDR3 size: 15 residues. The CDR3 bases are TGTGCCAGCAGTGAAGGGGAGGCCATCTACACTGAAGCTTTCTTT. This sequence encodes CASSEGEAIYTEAFF.

The chain combines TRBV16 with TRBJ2-7, with 7 positions matching TRBD1. This CDR3 has 16 amino acids. The V and J ends lost 3 bases and 3 bases, in that order; junction bases with no gene match: 11. The germline V gene has CDR1 KGHSY and CDR2 FQNENV. The CDR3 sequence: CASSQYRGRGNYEQYF. The CDR3 region has the DNA TGTGCCAGCAGCCAGTATAGAGGCAGGGGGAACTACGAGCAGTACTTC.

The chain uses TRBV29-1 and TRBJ1-1; D gene unclear. Germline CDR1 and CDR2: SQVTM and ANQGSEA. The CDR3 runs to 13 residues. With 8 bases removed from V and 0 bases from J, the gap between germline ends came to 13 bases. The CDR3, as DNA: TGCAGCATCCTCGCGTTTATGAACACTGAAGCTTTCTTT. This translates into CSILAFMNTEAFF.

The chain has TRBV29-1 and TRBJ1-2; 10 bases match TRBD1. From germline, CDR1 is SQVTM and CDR2 ANQGSEA. Trimming took 6 bases from V and 7 from J; bases not matched to a gene: 8. The CDR3 length is 13 residues. The CDR3, as DNA: TGCAGCGTCGCCCAAAGGACAGGGGGTGGCTACACCTTC. It specifies CSVAQRTGGGYTF.

J is TRBJ1-1 and V is TRBV7-7; 8 nucleotides agree with TRBD1. This CDR3 has 13 residues. CDR1 is SSHAT and CDR2 is FNYEAQ in the germline V gene (reference sequence). Germline trimming cut 5 bases from V and 3 bases from J; bases unmatched to any gene: 2. The DNA for the CDR3 is TGTGCCAGCAGCAAGGGACAGGACACTGAAGCTTTCTTT. Its translation: CASSKGQDTEAFF.

J is TRBJ1-5 and V is TRBV7-2; 11 nucleotides line up with TRBD1. Germline trimming cut 3 bases from V and 6 bases from J; bases unmatched to any gene: 1. CDR1 is SGHTA and CDR2 is FQGNSA in the germline V gene. The CDR3 contains 14 residues. The chain's CDR3 is CASSFGTGGQPQHF. DNA of the CDR3: TGTGCCAGCAGCTTTGGGACAGGGGGTCAGCCCCAGCATTTT.

By sample fraction, this clone is medium-sized. This chain links TRBV4-3 with TRBJ1-2; D remains unclear. The V gene lost 9 bases and the J gene lost 5 bases, with 10 bases spanning the gap. The CDR3 has 11 amino acids. Per the germline V gene, CDR1 is LGHNA and CDR2 is YSLEER. This CDR3 is CASSDGYGYTF. The CDR3 nucleotides are TGCGCCAGTTCGGACGGGTATGGCTACACCTTC.